These T cell receptor beta chains were read from a single sample in a study of T cell responses to AZD1222 COVID-19 vaccine. Produced via immunoSEQ multiplex PCR; TCRdb's table is partial and in-frame only. The table has around 83,000 clones, 86% seen once. The sequencing here drew on peripheral blood, taken on day 0 of AZD1222 vaccination. These receptors all come from an adult in good health. CDR3s include the opening cysteine and the closing phenylalanine or tryptophan. Fields, in order: V gene, J gene, CDR3 protein.

TRBV10-3	TRBJ2-1	CAIRGTSGGNEQFF
TRBV7-3	TRBJ2-3	CASSPSILVTPRTDTQYF
TRBV14	TRBJ1-1	CASSRQGLWGGTEAFF
TRBV27	TRBJ1-4	CASSPRAPREKLFF
TRBV30	TRBJ1-6	CAWSVGDFNSPLHF
TRBV27	TRBJ2-2	CARLQTETTSAAKNTGELFF
TRBV10-1	TRBJ2-7	CASSKGLAGPDEQYF
TRBV6-5	TRBJ2-5	CASWTWGGSGETQYF
TRBV14	TRBJ2-7	CASSQEDRSYEQYF
TRBV3-1/TRBV3-2	TRBJ1-1	CASSQTWQGAGGNTEAFF
TRBV7-9	TRBJ1-2	CASSLASPTNYGYTF
TRBV12-3/TRBV12-4	TRBJ1-3	CASRFSSGNTIYF
TRBV6-2/TRBV6-3	TRBJ2-7	CASSTTNRHEQYF
TRBV29-1	TRBJ2-5	CSVDFRWTGKETQYF
TRBV5-1	TRBJ2-2	CASSFLAGVSTGELFF
TRBV9	TRBJ2-2	CASSVEGATGELFF
TRBV15	TRBJ1-1	CATSRDRSEAFF
TRBV3-1/TRBV3-2	TRBJ2-3	CASSQGWGTDTQYF
TRBV2	TRBJ2-5	CASSLMETQYF
TRBV6-6	TRBJ1-5	CASSPVRGRGGQPQHF
TRBV30	TRBJ2-7	CAWSRGGPEQYF
TRBV11-2	TRBJ1-2	CASSLDRGLGGGYGYTF
TRBV24-1	TRBJ2-3	CATSDPVSGPDTQYF
TRBV11-2	TRBJ2-7	CASRLAAGGYEQYF
TRBV5-6	TRBJ2-1	CASSGGAAGTYNEQFF
TRBV7-2	TRBJ1-2	CASSHPGGTGNGYTF
TRBV3-1/TRBV3-2	TRBJ2-7	CASGTYSRFEQYF
TRBV3-1/TRBV3-2	TRBJ2-5	CASSQREVETQYF
TRBV12-2	TRBJ1-1	CASRLVWTGYVTEAFF
TRBV10-3	TRBJ1-1	CAISESGTRGGEAFF
TRBV6-1	TRBJ1-4	CASSENWEGEKLFF
TRBV3-1/TRBV3-2	TRBJ1-4	CASSQEEGWGPANEKLFF
TRBV18	TRBJ1-2	CASSPAQGNYGYTF
TRBV7-2	TRBJ1-5	CASSLLAGYNQPQHF
TRBV18	TRBJ1-6	CASSPKTSYNSPLHF
TRBV10-1	TRBJ2-1	CASSDTGTGPYNEQFF
TRBV3-1/TRBV3-2	TRBJ1-1	CASSQDPGDSTEAFF
TRBV6-2/TRBV6-3	TRBJ1-1	CASSYDGGRILNTEAFF
TRBV15	TRBJ1-4	CATSFPLGGSGGKLFF
TRBV5-1	TRBJ1-3	CASSLEAVSGNTIYF
TRBV15	TRBJ2-5	CATSRASGQGLETQYF
TRBV27	TRBJ1-2	CASSPITGQGLLYTF
TRBV12-3/TRBV12-4	TRBJ1-1	CASSLARAGEAFF
TRBV4-3	TRBJ1-5	CASSQGSGHDQPQHF
TRBV28	TRBJ2-7	CASSFRPHHIYEQYF
TRBV19	TRBJ1-1	CASSITGGGTEAFF
TRBV18	TRBJ2-5	CASSPQQGDQETQYF
TRBV5-1	TRBJ2-7	CASSLRTAYEQYF
TRBV5-6	TRBJ1-5	CASSLSSGNQPQHF
TRBV27	TRBJ2-1	CASSLRIYNEQFF
TRBV10-3	TRBJ1-4	CATLDLPGEKLFF
TRBV3-1/TRBV3-2	TRBJ1-3	CASSQEGDGPGNTIYF
TRBV7-8	TRBJ1-2	CASSLAGVSPGYTF